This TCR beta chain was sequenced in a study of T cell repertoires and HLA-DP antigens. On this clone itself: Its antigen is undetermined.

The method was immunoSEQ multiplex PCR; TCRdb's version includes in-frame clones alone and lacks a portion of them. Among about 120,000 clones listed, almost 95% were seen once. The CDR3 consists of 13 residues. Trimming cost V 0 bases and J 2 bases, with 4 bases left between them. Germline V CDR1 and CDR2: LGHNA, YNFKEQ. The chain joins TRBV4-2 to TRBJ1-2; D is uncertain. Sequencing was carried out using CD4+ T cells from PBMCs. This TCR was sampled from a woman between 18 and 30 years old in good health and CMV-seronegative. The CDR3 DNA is TGTGCCAGCAGCCAAGATTCAAACTATGGCTACACCTTC. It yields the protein CASSQDSNYGYTF.